This TCR beta chain was sequenced in a study of blood T cell repertoires in COVID-19. Study information: T cells, B-cell-depleted T cells, or PBMCs supplied cDNA or gDNA.

How the authors handled the data: Amplifying reference gene primers gave estimates of nucleated cell counts. Only in-frame clones appear in the TCRdb table, and some are missing; sequencing was by immunoSEQ multiplex PCR. The V and J calls and clone size were taken over from that table, and D and trimming were inferred from the DNA. Counted here are about 70,000 clones, about nine tenths occurring once; the ten biggest clones make up around 9.9%. Germline V gene data show CDR1 as SNHLY and CDR2 as FYNNEI. The CDR3 totals 16 residues. The V end was cut by 4 bases, the J end by 0 bases, with 15 bases between.

This receptor was obtained from a woman between 18 and 30 years old with acute or convalescent COVID-19. Sequenced sample: peripheral blood. V is TRBV2 and J is TRBJ1-2, with D tentatively TRBD1 (6 bases). The CDR3, as DNA: TGTGCCAGCAGTGCTTGGGGGCCCAAGCCTAACTATGGCTACACCTTC. Translating gives CASSAWGPKPNYGYTF.